This T cell receptor (beta chain) was recovered during a study of identifying expanded T cells in peripheral blood. About this clone: Antigen: not known.

During the collection period, no donor immune events like infections were recorded. Study outcomes and limitations: Technical replicates showed 0.9 to 1.5 changed clones; roughly two weeks about 16; four weeks 19. Across healthy donors, higher total template counts meant significantly greater approximately two-week count variance.

CDR1 ENHRY and CDR2 SYGVKD come from the germline V gene. V lost 6 bases and J 0 bases, leaving 9 bases between the germline ends. The CDR3 is 14 residues long. Method: immunoSEQ multiplex PCR; TCRdb's copy keeps in-frame clones and lacks some. Of roughly 100,000 clones in the sample, around 88% are singletons; the top ten hold over 12%. Sequencing was done on a sample of blood. This receptor was taken from a person aged 18 to 75 in good health. This sequence joins TRBV10-3 and TRBJ1-5; no clear D. The CDR3 protein is CAIRTGNSNQPQHF. CDR3 nucleotide sequence: TGTGCCATCAGGACTGGGAATAGCAATCAGCCCCAGCATTTT.